Shown below are 5 T cell receptor beta chains from a single sample sequenced in a study of cytomegalovirus exposure and HLA in healthy donors. Vbeta (60) and Jbeta (13) primers were used in the PCR. Some clones are missing from TCRdb's copy, which holds only in-frame ones; the method was immunoSEQ multiplex PCR. The sample lists approximately 150,000 clones; about 80% were seen once. The sequenced material came from PBMCs. The receptor set was obtained from a man younger than 45 in good health and CMV-seronegative.

The chain combines TRBV29-1 with TRBJ2-5; D is ambiguous. The CDR3 spans 12 residues. Trimming pared 4 bases from V and 5 bases from J, leaving 11 bases between. Germline loops: CDR1 SQVTM, CDR2 ANQGSEA. The CDR3 sequence: CSVGIARETQYF. As DNA, the CDR3 is TGCAGCGTTGGGATAGCAAGGGAGACCCAGTACTTC.

The chain couples TRBV19 to TRBJ2-2; no clear D. V gave up 10 bases and J gave up 2 bases, with 14 bases separating them. This CDR3 has 14 amino acids. CDR1 and CDR2 from the germline V gene are LNHDA and SQIVND (reference sequence). The CDR3 is CATGAPINTGELFF. The CDR3 bases are TGTGCCACCGGAGCCCCGATCAACACCGGGGAGCTGTTTTTT.

The chain links TRBV25-1 to TRBJ1-3; D remains unclear. Germline V lookup: CDR1 MGHDK, CDR2 SYGVNS. V was cut by 1 base and J by 4 bases, with 14 bases left in between. This CDR3 comprises 16 residues. This CDR3 is CASSEFSGNPGNTIYF. CDR3 nucleotides: TGTGCCAGCAGTGAATTCTCCGGTAACCCCGGAAACACCATATATTTT.

The rearrangement links TRBV15 to TRBJ2-7; a weak D match, TRBD1 (5 bases). Germline V gene lookup returns CDR1 LNHNV and CDR2 YYDKDF (reference sequence). V dropped 6 bases and J dropped 6 bases, with 12 bases sitting between them. The CDR3 contains 12 residues. CDR3 in DNA: TGTGCCACCAGTCAGGACACGGCCGAGCAGTACTTC. Translated, it gives CATSQDTAEQYF.

The chain uses TRBV6-6 and TRBJ1-4; TRBD1 agrees at 9 bases. V was pared by 6 bases and J by 8 bases, with 7 bases of the junction left unmatched. Per germline, CDR1 MNHNY and CDR2 SVGAGI (reference sequence). The length of the CDR3 is 14 residues. The CDR3 loop is CASRGQGSGEKLFF. For the CDR3, the DNA is TGTGCCAGCAGAGGACAGGGGAGTGGAGAAAAACTGTTTTTT.